The present T cell receptor beta chain was sequenced within a study of CD8+CD57+ T cells in acquired aplastic anemia. Turning to the study itself: Sorted CD4+ and CD8+ cells yielded 3.2 ug of DNA on average. Overall study findings and caveats: Between patients and controls, twenty-nine CD8+ CDR3 sequences were found in common. With respect to CD8+ Simpson's diversity, patients and controls did not differ significantly.

CDR1 is LNHNV, CDR2 YYDKDF, per germline (reference sequence). The CDR3 spans 19 residues. V was pared by 0 bases and J by 5 bases, with 14 bases of the junction left unmatched. It was patients with CD8+CD57+ cell expansion by flow cytometry who were chosen for sequencing. Patients were untreated when blood was sampled. Notes on this clonotype: Its antigen remains unidentified.

Genomic DNA served as template for TCR beta VDJ and CDR3 profiling. TCRdb called the reads again in MiXCR, with one record for every CDR3 protein. Here the sample spans about 200,000 distinct CDR3 sequences, more than 55% being singletons. The TCR sequence derives from a human donor with aplastic anemia. Sequenced material: sorted CD4+, CD8+, or CD8+CD57+ T cells (not recorded which) from PBMCs. The rearrangement uses TRBV15 and TRBJ2-5; 11 bases match TRBD2. The CDR3 is CATSRDKLAGVFKEETQYF. CDR3 DNA sequence: TGTGCCACCAGCAGAGATAAACTAGCGGGAGTGTTTAAGGAGGAGACCCAGTACTTC. Full variable domain (outside the CDR3, taken from reference TRBV15 and TRBJ2-5): DAMVIQNPRYQVTQFGKPVTLSCSQTLNHNVMYWYQQKSSQAPKLLFHYYDKDFNNEADTPDNFQSRRPNTSFCFLDIRSPGLGDTAMYLCATSRDKLAGVFKEETQYFGPGTRLLVL.